The rows below give T cell receptor beta chains drawn from one sample of a study of blood T cell repertoires in COVID-19. Produced via immunoSEQ multiplex PCR; TCRdb's table is partial and in-frame only. The sample yields around 260,000 clones, about 85% seen once. Sequencing was carried out using peripheral blood. All receptors derive from a human donor with COVID-19, enrolled during active disease. The donor label of this sample is uncertain. Each CDR3 is given with its conserved first and last residue. The D gene is left open where the match is weak. Clone size, where shown, is once, few, many, or a class for clones that have expanded.

j_gene | v_gene | abundance | d_gene | CDR3nt | CDR3aa
TRBJ2-2 | TRBV6-2/TRBV6-3 | NA | NA | TGTGCCAGCAGTTACCTATCTAACGACAGGGAGGACGGGGAGCTGTTTTTT | CASSYLSNDREDGELFF
TRBJ1-4 | TRBV7-6 | once | TRBD1 | TGTGCCAGCAGCAAGACAGGGGGCTTAGTAGGGGAAAAACTGTTTTTT | CASSKTGGLVGEKLFF
TRBJ2-7 | TRBV6-2/TRBV6-3 | NA | TRBD2 | TGTGCCAGCAGTTTTGGGGGACTAGGCTACGAGCAGTACTTC | CASSFGGLGYEQYF
TRBJ1-1 | TRBV6-5 | NA | TRBD1 | TGTGCCAGCAGCCTCCCCGGGACAGGGCGCACTGAAGCTTTCTTT | CASSLPGTGRTEAFF
TRBJ2-5 | TRBV24-1 | NA | TRBD2 | TGTGCCACCAGTGATCCGAGCGGGGCAGCACAAGAGACCCAGTACTTC | CATSDPSGAAQETQYF
TRBJ1-2 | TRBV7-8 | NA | TRBD1 | TGTGCCAGCCGGACGGACAGGGTTGGGTATGGCTACACCTTC | CASRTDRVGYGYTF
TRBJ2-6 | TRBV19 | once | TRBD2 | TGTGCCAGTAGTATTTCGCCCCCCGGGGGGTCCGGGGCCAACGTCCTGACTTTC | CASSISPPGGSGANVLTF
TRBJ1-2 | TRBV28 | NA | TRBD1 | TGTGCCAGCACCGGGACAGCCTTCACCAACTATGGCTACACCTTC | CASTGTAFTNYGYTF
TRBJ1-2 | TRBV24-1 | NA | NA | TGTGCCACCAGTGATGCGCTCGGTGGCTACACCTTC | CATSDALGGYTF
TRBJ1-1 | TRBV3-1/TRBV3-2 | NA | NA | TGTGCCAGCAGCCAAGTGGAAGGGGTTACTGAAGCTTTCTTT | CASSQVEGVTEAFF
TRBJ1-1 | TRBV18 | NA | NA | TGTGCCAGCTCACCCCAGGGGTGGAGCACTGAAGCTTTCTTT | CASSPQGWSTEAFF
TRBJ1-4 | TRBV27 | NA | NA | TGTGCCAGCAGTGAACAGGGCACAACTAATGAAAAACTGTTTTTT | CASSEQGTTNEKLFF
TRBJ1-6 | TRBV12-3/TRBV12-4 | NA | NA | TGTGCCAGCACCGAGACAGCCTATTCACCCCTCCACTTT | CASTETAYSPLHF
TRBJ1-1 | TRBV3-1/TRBV3-2 | NA | TRBD1 | TGTGCCAGCAGCCAGGGGCAGGGGGCGGGTGTGAACACTGAAGCTTTCTTT | CASSQGQGAGVNTEAFF
TRBJ1-2 | TRBV6-6 | NA | NA | TGTGCCAGCAGTTACGTTGGACAGAATGGCTACACCTTC | CASSYVGQNGYTF
TRBJ1-6 | TRBV7-2 | NA | TRBD1 | TGTGCCAGCAGCCTCCGGAGAGGGACAGGGGATTCACCCCTCCACTTT | CASSLRRGTGDSPLHF
TRBJ2-1 | TRBV3-1/TRBV3-2 | NA | NA | TGTGCCAGCAGCCAAGAGGCGGTAACCTACAATGAGCAGTTCTTC | CASSQEAVTYNEQFF
TRBJ1-1 | TRBV2 | few | TRBD1 | TGTGCCAGCAGTGTCCGACAGGGAAGTTCCACTGAAGCTTTCTTT | CASSVRQGSSTEAFF
TRBJ1-5 | TRBV28 | NA | NA | TGTGCCAGCAGTTTACAGAGCAATCAGCCCCAGCATTTT | CASSLQSNQPQHF
TRBJ1-4 | TRBV2 | NA | NA | TGTGCCAGCAACCAGGGATCAGCTAATGAAAAACTGTTTTTT | CASNQGSANEKLFF
TRBJ1-3 | TRBV6-1 | once | NA | TGTGCCAGCAGTGTGTCACCCTTGAGCTCTGGAAACACCATATATTTT | CASSVSPLSSGNTIYF
TRBJ2-7 | TRBV27 | NA | TRBD1 | TGTGCCAGCTCTCAGGGGGCGATTCACGAGCAGTACTTC | CASSQGAIHEQYF
TRBJ2-5 | TRBV10-3 | NA | TRBD2 | TGTGCCATCAGTGGAGGGGAGGGGGAGACCCAGTACTTC | CAISGGEGETQYF
TRBJ2-3 | TRBV6-2/TRBV6-3 | NA | TRBD2 | TGTGCCAGCAGTTACCCCACTAGCGGGTACATCACAGATACGCAGTATTTT | CASSYPTSGYITDTQYF
TRBJ1-2 | TRBV12-3/TRBV12-4 | NA | TRBD1 | TGTGCCAGCAGTTTTCCAGGGGGTGGTGGCTACACCTTC | CASSFPGGGGYTF
TRBJ2-7 | TRBV20-1 | NA | TRBD2 | TGCAGTGCTAGTACCCTAGCGGCGGGGACCTACGAGCAGTACTTC | CSASTLAAGTYEQYF
TRBJ1-6 | TRBV28 | NA | NA | TGTGCCAGCAGTGGAGGGAATTCACCCCTCCACTTT | CASSGGNSPLHF
TRBJ2-1 | TRBV11-3 | NA | TRBD2 | TGTGCCAGCAGCTTTAGCGGGACGGAATCCTACAATGAGCAGTTCTTC | CASSFSGTESYNEQFF